A single sample gave rise to the 12 T cell receptor beta chains below, sequenced in a study of T cells in Graves' hyperthyroidism and ophthalmopathy. Using RNA transcripts as the source, TCR beta CDR3 regions were amplified. HTBI primers drove first-round RT-PCR of the TCR CDR3. TCRdb reanalysed the multiplex PCR reads using MiXCR and keeps one entry per CDR3 protein. The sample shows hundreds of thousands of distinct CDR3 sequences, about 38% of them seen only once. The specimen sequenced was blood. The receptors were sampled from a man younger than 35 with Graves' hyperthyroidism.

This clonotype was observed at least ten times. The CDR3 region has the DNA TGTGCCAGCAGCTTAGCCCAACCCCAAGAGACCCAGTACTTC. Its protein product is CASSLAQPQETQYF. This rearrangement joins TRBV7-9 to TRBJ2-5; D gene ambiguous. V lost 0 bases to trimming and J lost 1 base, with 6 bases between them. CDR1 SEHNR and CDR2 FQNEAQ come from the germline V gene (reference sequence). The CDR3 consists of 14 residues.

A few counts support this clonotype. The rearrangement links TRBV5-1 to TRBJ1-1; a weak D match, TRBD1 (6 bases). Germline V gives CDR1 SGHRS, CDR2 YFSETQ. Trimming left V 4 bases short and J 1 base short, with 14 bases between. The length of the CDR3 is 15 residues. In DNA form, the CDR3 reads TGCGCCAGCAGCCAGATGGGCAGGGGGAACACTGAAGCTTTCTTT. Residues: CASSQMGRGNTEAFF.

This clonotype was seen just once. J is TRBJ1-1 and V is TRBV3-1, with no clear D. The CDR3 runs 13 residues. Trimming removed 10 bases at V and 5 bases at J, with 17 bases between. Germline-derived CDR1 and CDR2 are LGHDT and YNNKEL (reference sequence). This CDR3 reads CATLASRMTEAFF. The CDR3 DNA is TGTGCCACCCTGGCCAGTAGGATGACTGAAGCTTTCTTT. The whole variable domain, remainder taken from reference TRBV3-1 and TRBJ1-1, is DTAVSQTPKYLVTQMGNDKSIKCEQNLGHDTMYWYKQDSKKFLKIMFSYNNKELIINETVPNRFSPKSPDKAHLNLHINSLELGDSAVYFCATLASRMTEAFFGQGTRLTVV.

The V call is TRBV2, the J call TRBJ2-7; possible D gene TRBD1, 5 bases. Germline-derived CDR1 and CDR2 are SNHLY and FYNNEI. The CDR3 is 13 amino acids. Trimming removed 10 bases from V and 0 bases from J, with 13 bases in between. This chain's CDR3 is CANTGHDSYEQYF. The CDR3 bases are TGTGCCAATACAGGACACGACTCCTACGAGCAGTACTTC.

This chain joins TRBV6-1 and TRBJ2-7; no clear D gene. Per germline, CDR1 MNHNS and CDR2 SASEGT. The CDR3 has 14 residues. Between the trimmed V and J ends, which lost 0 bases and 2 bases, there was a span of 8 bases. CDR3 in amino acids: CASSEASGPYEQYF. The CDR3 nucleotides read TGTGCCAGCAGTGAAGCATCAGGCCCCTACGAGCAGTACTTC.

The V call is TRBV10-2, the J call TRBJ1-1, with D unclear. This CDR3 has 14 amino acids. The V gene lost 6 bases and the J gene lost 4 bases, with 15 bases spanning the gap. CDR1 WSHSY and CDR2 SAAADI come from the germline V gene. The CDR3 DNA sequence: TGCGCCAGCAGCCAAGATCTAATTTTCACTGAAGCTTTCTTT. Translating it yields CASSQDLIFTEAFF.

On this clonotype itself: Given a much more abundant clone one base away, this may be a read error. The chain couples TRBV2 to TRBJ2-7; 7 nucleotides agree with TRBD1. V lost 6 bases and J lost 2; bases outside the gene matches: 7. The CDR3 is made up of 14 amino acids. Germline-derived CDR1 and CDR2 are SNHLY and FYNNEI. The CDR3 loop is CASRETGLTYEQYF. CDR3 bases: TGTGCCAGCAGAGAGACAGGGCTAACCTACGAGCAGTACTTC.

This clonotype was seen ten or more times. The J gene is TRBJ1-2, the V gene TRBV2; TRBD1 matches at 7 bases. Looked up from germline, CDR1 is SNHLY and CDR2 is FYNNEI. Trimming at V came to 4 bases and at J to 1 base, leaving 9 bases not matched to a gene. This CDR3 is built from 16 residues. Written as DNA, the CDR3 is TGTGCCAGCAGTGCCCGGACAGGCGCAAGTAACTATGGCTACACCTTC. It specifies CASSARTGASNYGYTF.

The rearrangement joins TRBV5-1 to TRBJ2-7, with 10 bases that match TRBD1. This CDR3 comprises 15 residues. CDR1 is SGHRS and CDR2 is YFSETQ in the germline V gene. Trimming cost V 4 bases and J 5 bases; bases outside gene matches: 9. CDR3 DNA: TGCGCCAGCAGCCAGCAGACAGGGGGCGTCGACGAGCAGTACTTC. The encoded protein is CASSQQTGGVDEQYF.

The chain links TRBV6-5 to TRBJ1-1, with D maybe TRBD1 (5 bases). The germline CDR1 and CDR2 sequences are MNHEY and SVGAGI. The CDR3 contains 14 residues. V was clipped by 2 bases and J by 4 bases, with 11 bases between them. CDR3 region: CASSYGAGGTEAFF. In nucleotides, the CDR3 is TGTGCCAGCAGTTACGGGGCCGGCGGCACTGAAGCTTTCTTT.

Comments on this clonotype: A much larger clone differs from this one at a single base, so this may be a read error. CDR3 protein: CATRPSGEETQYF. In nucleotides, the CDR3 is TGTGCCACCAGGCCTAGCGGGGAAGAGACCCAGTACTTC. The V call is TRBV11-2, the J call TRBJ2-5, with 9 positions matching TRBD2. Per the germline V gene, CDR1 is SGHAT and CDR2 is FQNNGV. The CDR3 sequence is 13 residues long. Unmatched junction bases numbered 6, after V lost 10 bases and J lost 3 bases.

This chain joins TRBV7-9 and TRBJ2-2, with 13 bases lining up with TRBD2. This CDR3 is built from 19 residues. The J segment lost 5 bases and the V segment lost 5 bases, leaving 14 bases of the junction unmatched. Germline V gene data show CDR1 as SEHNR and CDR2 as FQNEAQ (reference sequence). The CDR3 loop is CASSGLAGALGFGTGELFF. CDR3 DNA sequence: TGTGCCAGCAGCGGACTAGCGGGAGCCCTTGGATTCGGAACCGGGGAGCTGTTTTTT.